Listed here are 21 T cell receptor beta chains from one sample, sequenced in a study of T-cell memory formation after mild COVID-19. TCRdb ran MiXCR on the 5' RACE reads and lists one entry per CDR3 protein. The sample contains nearly 350,000 distinct CDR3 sequences, roughly 13% of which appear only once. Specimen: PBMCs or a T cell subset sorted from them (not recorded which). All receptors come from a man aged 18 to 30 who had mild COVID-19 (a few samples of this study predate the infection). Cell type and time point are not known.

This clonotype was counted only a few times. The chain is built from TRBV7-2 and TRBJ1-2, with unresolved D. The CDR3 consists of 14 residues. Germline CDR1 SGHTA, CDR2 FQGNSA. The V end was cut by 5 bases, the J end by 8 bases, with 18 bases between. The DNA of the CDR3 is TGTGCCAGCAGCACCCTAGGGCAGTCTGGAGGCTACACCTTC. Translation gives CASSTLGQSGGYTF.

The gene calls are TRBV18 and TRBJ2-1, with D possibly matching TRBD1 (5 bases). The CDR3 has 14 residues. V shed 10 bases and J shed 5 bases, with 18 bases lying between them. Germline V CDR1 and CDR2: KGHSH, LQKENI. The chain's CDR3 is CATLYWGYDNEQFF. DNA of the CDR3: TGTGCCACCCTTTACTGGGGCTACGACAATGAGCAGTTCTTC.

This clonotype occurred a few times. This chain links TRBV15 with TRBJ1-4; D is ambiguous. V was pared by 0 bases and J by 5 bases, with 4 bases between. The germline CDR1 and CDR2 sequences are LNHNV and YYDKDF (reference sequence). The CDR3 loop spans 13 amino acids. The chain's CDR3 is CATSRDLNEKLFF. The CDR3 DNA is TGTGCCACCAGCAGAGATTTAAATGAAAAACTGTTTTTT.

In this sample, this clonotype turned up a few times. The chain has TRBV4-1 and TRBJ2-3, with 12 positions matching TRBD2. After removal of 1 base from V and 2 bases from J, the junction contained 7 bases not matched to a gene. The germline gives CDR1 MGHRA, CDR2 YSYEKL. The CDR3 loop spans 18 amino acids. The CDR3 here is CASSQAWTSGEYTDTQYF. In DNA form, the CDR3 reads TGCGCCAGCAGCCAAGCTTGGACTAGCGGGGAATACACAGATACGCAGTATTTT.

There are a few counts of this clonotype. The gene calls are TRBV6-1 and TRBJ1-3; perhaps TRBD1 as D (5 bases). This CDR3 region has 14 residues. Trimming stripped 5 bases from V and 2 bases from J, with 10 bases between. In germline, CDR1 is MNHNS, CDR2 SASEGT. DNA of the CDR3: TGTGCCAGCAGTAGCGGGGACGCTGGAAACACCATATATTTT. This gives the protein CASSSGDAGNTIYF.

This clonotype has ten or more counts. This chain connects TRBV4-2 to TRBJ2-1; D gene ambiguous. The CDR3 contains 12 residues. Trimming removed 4 bases from V and 9 bases from J, with 10 bases in between. CDR1 and CDR2 from the germline V gene are LGHNA and YNFKEQ. This CDR3 is CASSPHIGEQFF. The CDR3 DNA sequence: TGTGCCAGCAGCCCTCACATCGGTGAGCAGTTCTTC.

In its sample, this clonotype was seen a few times. The V gene is TRBV4-3, the J gene TRBJ2-3; 9 bases fit TRBD2. Per the germline V gene, CDR1 is LGHNA and CDR2 is YSLEER. This CDR3 comprises 17 residues. V was clipped by 2 bases and J by 2 bases; unmatched bases: 8. CDR3 bases: TGCGCCAGCAGCCAAACTTCTAGCGGGGAGATCACAGATACGCAGTATTTT. Residues: CASSQTSSGEITDTQYF.

The rearrangement uses TRBV5-6 and TRBJ1-5; perhaps TRBD1 as D (5 bases). CDR3 length: 15 amino acids. The V end lost 4 bases, the J end lost 1 base, and 12 bases lay between the germline ends. Germline CDR1 and CDR2: SGHDT and YYEEEE. CDR3 in amino acids: CASSGGWGSNQPQHF. The CDR3 nucleotides read TGTGCCAGCAGCGGGGGATGGGGGAGCAATCAGCCCCAGCATTTT.

This chain joins TRBV7-3 and TRBJ2-5, with TRBD1 identical over 8 bases. V was pared by 5 bases and J by 5 bases, with 4 bases of the junction left unmatched. The germline V gene encodes CDR1 SGHTA and CDR2 FQGTGA. The CDR3 is 13 residues long. The CDR3 DNA follows: TGTGCCAGCAGCCGGGGACAGGCGGAGACCCAGTACTTC. Protein: CASSRGQAETQYF.

V is TRBV6-2 or TRBV6-3 and J is TRBJ1-1; D might be TRBD1 (6 bases). Germline CDR1 is MNHEY and CDR2 is SVGEGT. The CDR3 has 20 amino acids. Trimming took off 6 bases at V and 0 bases at J, with 29 bases between the two ends. CDR3 amino acids: CASSLTDRTVWFAMNTEAFF. In DNA, the CDR3 is TGTGCCAGCAGCTTAACTGATAGGACAGTGTGGTTTGCGATGAACACTGAAGCTTTCTTT.

This clonotype showed up just a few times. J is TRBJ2-5 and V is TRBV7-9, with D unclear. Between the trimmed V and J ends, which lost 1 base and 3 bases, there was a span of 15 bases. The germline gives CDR1 SEHNR, CDR2 FQNEAQ (reference sequence). The CDR3 covers 16 residues. Here the CDR3 reads CASSLGVMLGKETQYF. The CDR3 nucleotides are TGTGCCAGCAGCTTAGGGGTGATGCTGGGGAAAGAGACCCAGTACTTC. The full variable domain, in which reference TRBV7-9 and TRBJ2-5 provide the parts outside the CDR3, is DTGVSQNPRHKITKRGQNVTFRCDPISEHNRLYWYRQTLGQGPEFLTYFQNEAQLEKSRLLSDRFSAERPKGSFSTLEIQRTEQGDSAMYLCASSLGVMLGKETQYFGPGTRLLVL.

This clonotype appeared a few times. This sequence joins TRBV7-8 and TRBJ2-1; 9 nucleotides align to TRBD2. Germline V lookup: CDR1 SGHVS, CDR2 FQNEAQ. The CDR3 covers 17 residues. With 5 bases clipped from V and 12 bases from J, the junction kept 20 bases outside the gene matches. The DNA for the CDR3 is TGTGCCAGCAGCCCCTTAGGAGCTAGCGGGGTGGGATATGGGCAGTTCTTC. Protein sequence: CASSPLGASGVGYGQFF.

This clonotype showed up just a few times. The chain employs TRBV7-2 and TRBJ2-7; a weak D match, TRBD2 (5 bases). Germline loops: CDR1 SGHTA, CDR2 FQGNSA. The CDR3 contains 12 residues. V lost 3 bases to trimming and J lost 5 bases, with 8 bases between them. The CDR3 DNA reads as TGTGCCAGCAGCTTTGAGAGGGACGAGCAGTACGTC. It yields the protein CASSFERDEQYV.

This clonotype was observed a few times. The gene calls are TRBV3-1 and TRBJ1-6, with a tentative D call TRBD1 (5 bases). V was trimmed by 2 bases and J by 10 bases, leaving 15 bases between them. CDR1 and CDR2 from the germline V gene are LGHDT and YNNKEL (reference sequence). The CDR3 sequence is 15 residues long. Here the CDR3 reads CASSQLVQGRSPLHF. The CDR3 DNA follows: TGTGCCAGCAGCCAATTGGTCCAGGGTCGGTCACCCCTCCACTTT.

This clonotype occurred a few times. CDR3 sequence reads: CASSEGTANSGNTIYF. CDR3 coding DNA: TGTGCCAGCAGTGAAGGGACAGCCAACTCTGGAAACACCATATATTTT. This rearrangement joins TRBV6-1 to TRBJ1-3; a possible D gene is TRBD1 (6 bases). CDR1 and CDR2 from the germline V gene are MNHNS and SASEGT. The V end lost 1 base, the J end lost 0 bases, and 10 bases lay between the germline ends. The length of the CDR3 is 16 residues.

This clonotype was counted a few times. This rearrangement joins TRBV7-2 to TRBJ2-7; 9 nucleotides agree with TRBD2. The germline V gene encodes CDR1 SGHTA and CDR2 FQGNSA. The CDR3 is 14 amino acids. With V trimmed by 1 base and J by 4 bases, 2 bases remained unmatched. CDR3 bases: TGTGCCAGCAGCTTAGACGCGGGGGGGTACGAGCAGTACTTC. It codes for CASSLDAGGYEQYF.

The genes are TRBV4-3 and TRBJ1-2, with TRBD1 identical over 12 bases. The CDR3 extends over 15 amino acids. Germline V gene sequence: CDR1 LGHNA, CDR2 YSLEER. With 1 base clipped from V and 8 bases from J, the junction kept 5 bases outside the gene matches. This chain's CDR3 is CASSQAGQGAVGYTF. The DNA of the CDR3 is TGCGCCAGCAGCCAAGCGGGACAGGGGGCCGTAGGCTACACCTTC.

This clonotype was seen only a few times. Written as DNA, the CDR3 is TGTGCCAGCAGTTTAGAGGACACTAACACAGATACGCAGTATTTT. It codes for CASSLEDTNTDTQYF. This rearrangement joins TRBV12-3 or TRBV12-4 to TRBJ2-3; a possible D gene is TRBD1 (5 bases). The V end was cut by 1 base, the J end by 2 bases, with 10 bases between. This CDR3 has 15 residues.

V usage is TRBV7-2 and J usage is TRBJ1-6; D remains ambiguous. The germline CDR1 and CDR2 sequences are SGHTA and FQGNSA. CDR3 length: 16 residues. Trimming pared 5 bases from V and 9 bases from J, leaving 20 bases between. The CDR3 spells CASSLRSRAVGSPLHF. The CDR3 region has the DNA TGTGCCAGCAGCCTCCGGTCGCGGGCGGTAGGTTCACCCCTCCACTTT.

This clonotype was recorded at least ten times. This chain joins TRBV7-2 and TRBJ2-5; D is perhaps TRBD1 (5 bases). Looked up from germline, CDR1 is SGHTA and CDR2 is FQGNSA. Trimming shortened V by 5 bases and J by 4 bases, and 20 bases separated the two germline ends. The CDR3 length is 16 residues. The CDR3 coding sequence is TGTGCCAGCAGCCTCCCCTGGGCAGGGATGGGAGAGACCCAGTACTTC. Its translation: CASSLPWAGMGETQYF. The full variable domain, in which reference TRBV7-2 and TRBJ2-5 provide the parts outside the CDR3, is GAGVSQSPSNKVTEKGKDVELRCDPISGHTALYWYRQSLGQGLEFLIYFQGNSAPDKSGLPSDRFSAERTGGSVSTLTIQRTQQEDSAVYLCASSLPWAGMGETQYFGPGTRLLVL.

This clonotype was seen at least ten times. The V and J genes are TRBV7-9 and TRBJ1-5; D perhaps matches TRBD1 (5 bases). CDR3 length equals 14 residues. V was cut by 0 bases and J by 5 bases, with 8 bases left in between. From germline, CDR1 is SEHNR and CDR2 FQNEAQ (reference sequence). In DNA, the CDR3 is TGTGCCAGCAGCTTAGCGGGAGGGGATCAGCCCCAGCATTTT. Protein: CASSLAGGDQPQHF.